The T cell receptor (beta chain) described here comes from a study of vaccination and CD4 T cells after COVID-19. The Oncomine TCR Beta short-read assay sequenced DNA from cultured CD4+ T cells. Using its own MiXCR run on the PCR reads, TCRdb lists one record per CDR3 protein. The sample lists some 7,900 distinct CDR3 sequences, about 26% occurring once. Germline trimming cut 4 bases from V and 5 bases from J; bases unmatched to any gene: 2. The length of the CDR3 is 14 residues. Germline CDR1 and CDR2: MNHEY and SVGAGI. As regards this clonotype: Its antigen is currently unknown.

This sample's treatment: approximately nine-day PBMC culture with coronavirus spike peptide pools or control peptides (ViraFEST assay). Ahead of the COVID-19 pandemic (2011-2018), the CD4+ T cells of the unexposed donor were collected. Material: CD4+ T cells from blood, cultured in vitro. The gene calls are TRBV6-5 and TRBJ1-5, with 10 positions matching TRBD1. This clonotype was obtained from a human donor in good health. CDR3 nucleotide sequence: TGTGCCAGCAGTTGGGGGACAGGGGATCAGCCCCAGCATTTT. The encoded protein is CASSWGTGDQPQHF.